This TCR beta chain stems from a study of CD8 T cells in ankylosing spondylitis. TCRdb ran MiXCR on the 5' RACE reads and lists one entry per CDR3 protein. The data contain under 300,000 distinct CDR3 sequences, roughly a tenth of them singletons. The CDR3 contains 13 residues. The V end lost 0 bases, the J end lost 11 bases, and 14 bases lay between the germline ends. CDR1 and CDR2 (germline): SGHRS, YFSETQ. This clonotype was seen repeatedly, ten times or more. This clonotype originated in a male donor with ankylosing spondylitis or in good health (not recorded which). This sequence joins TRBV5-1 and TRBJ1-1; D perhaps matches TRBD1 (5 bases). The material sequenced was blood, either unsorted or a sorted T cell fraction (not recorded which). CDR3 bases: TGCGCCAGCAGCTTGGCCCCCAGGGAACACGCTTTCTTT. This encodes CASSLAPREHAFF.